The 10 T cell receptor beta chains below all came from one sample that was sequenced in a study of T-cell memory formation after mild COVID-19. Each CDR3 protein is one row after TCRdb ran MiXCR on the 5' RACE reads. The table lists fewer than 450,000 distinct CDR3 sequences, approximately 24% of them singletons. Sequencing used PBMCs or a T cell subset sorted from them (not recorded which). These receptors were obtained from an adult woman who had mild COVID-19 (a few samples of this study predate the infection). Cell type and time point are not known.

The rearrangement uses TRBV19 and TRBJ2-2, with D unclear. The V end lost 3 bases, the J end lost 1 base, and 6 bases lay between the germline ends. Germline values: CDR1 LNHDA, CDR2 SQIVND (reference sequence). The CDR3 has 14 amino acids. Here the CDR3 reads CASSISGNTGELFF. CDR3 in DNA: TGTGCCAGTAGTATCTCGGGGAACACCGGGGAGCTGTTTTTT.

This clonotype was detected only a few times. Here the CDR3 DNA reads TGTGCCAGCAGCGCCACCACCGGTACTGATCTGTATTTT. Translated, it gives CASSATTGTDLYF. The chain uses TRBV12-3 or TRBV12-4 and TRBJ2-3; no firm D call. V was clipped by 6 bases and J by 14 bases, with 21 bases between them. CDR3 length: 13 residues.

This clonotype was observed a few times. This sequence joins TRBV7-8 and TRBJ2-7, with 13 bases identical to TRBD2. The germline V gene encodes CDR1 SGHVS and CDR2 FQNEAQ. This CDR3 contains 16 residues. Trimming took 5 bases from V and 2 from J; bases not matched to a gene: 6. CDR3 sequence (DNA): TGTGCCAGCAGCCGAGGGACTAGCGGGAAAGCCTACGAGCAGTACTTC. Its translation: CASSRGTSGKAYEQYF.

A few counts support this clonotype. J is TRBJ2-3 and V is TRBV4-2; D might be TRBD2 (6 bases). Germline V lookup: CDR1 LGHNA, CDR2 YNFKEQ. V lost 1 base to trimming and J lost 5 bases, with 13 bases between them. The length of the CDR3 is 15 residues. The CDR3 loop is CASSQGGAGIDTQYF. The CDR3 region has the DNA TGTGCCAGCAGCCAAGGAGGGGCGGGGATAGATACGCAGTATTTT.

This chain uses TRBV7-2 with TRBJ2-1; weak D call: TRBD2 (5 bases). The CDR3 consists of 15 residues. Trimming shortened V by 0 bases and J by 3 bases, and 9 bases separated the two germline ends. Germline V CDR1 and CDR2: SGHTA, FQGNSA. The CDR3 loop is CASSLAVAGYNEQFF. CDR3 in DNA: TGTGCCAGCAGCTTAGCGGTGGCGGGCTACAATGAGCAGTTCTTC. Full variable domain (missing parts from reference TRBV7-2 and TRBJ2-1): GAGVSQSPSNKVTEKGKDVELRCDPISGHTALYWYRQSLGQGLEFLIYFQGNSAPDKSGLPSDRFSAERTGGSVSTLTIQRTQQEDSAVYLCASSLAVAGYNEQFFGPGTRLTVL.

The rearrangement joins TRBV6-6 to TRBJ2-7; 8 bases fit TRBD1. Per the germline V gene, CDR1 is MNHNY and CDR2 is SVGAGI (reference sequence). CDR3 length equals 15 residues. V lost 6 bases and J lost 3; bases outside the gene matches: 10. CDR3 DNA: TGTGCCAGCAGCCTAGGCGGGACAGGTAACTACGAGCAGTACTTC. This encodes CASSLGGTGNYEQYF.

This clonotype was observed a few times. Written as DNA, the CDR3 is TGCAGCGGCGTGACTCCGCTTAGAGATGAGCAGTTCTTC. This codes for CSGVTPLRDEQFF. The chain links TRBV29-1 to TRBJ2-1, with no clear D. V was shortened by 7 bases and J by 8 bases, with 18 bases between the two germline ends. The CDR3 contains 13 residues. Germline CDR1 is SQVTM and CDR2 is ANQGSEA.

The rearrangement links TRBV6-5 to TRBJ2-5; 7 bases line up with TRBD2. V was clipped by 7 bases and J by 7 bases; unmatched bases: 15. Germline CDR1 and CDR2: MNHEY and SVGAGI. CDR3 length: 15 residues. In nucleotides, the CDR3 is TGTGCCAGCACCCGGGGGGACCCAGCCGCCGGGACCCAGTACTTC. Translation: CASTRGDPAAGTQYF.

The chain has TRBV7-2 and TRBJ2-1, with D uncertain. CDR3 length: 12 amino acids. Trimming stripped 6 bases from V and 9 bases from J, with 12 bases between. The germline V gene has CDR1 SGHTA and CDR2 FQGNSA. The CDR3 DNA sequence: TGTGCCAGCAGTGGACGGATGGGTGAGCAGTTCTTC. Its translation is CASSGRMGEQFF.

The rearrangement joins TRBV5-1 to TRBJ2-3; D unresolved. CDR3 size: 14 residues. From germline, CDR1 is SGHRS and CDR2 YFSETQ. V lost 0 bases and J lost 2, with 7 bases in between. CDR3 region: CASSLDSNTDTQYF. The CDR3 coding sequence is TGCGCCAGCAGCTTGGATTCTAACACAGATACGCAGTATTTT.